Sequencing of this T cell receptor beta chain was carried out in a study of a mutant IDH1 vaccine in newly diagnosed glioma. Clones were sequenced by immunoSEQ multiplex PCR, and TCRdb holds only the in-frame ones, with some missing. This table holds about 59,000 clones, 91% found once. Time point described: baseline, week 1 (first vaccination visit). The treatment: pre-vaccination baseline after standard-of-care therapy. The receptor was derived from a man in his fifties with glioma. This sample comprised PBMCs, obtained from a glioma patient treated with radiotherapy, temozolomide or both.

CDR3 sequence: CASSTGYTEAFF. The DNA of the CDR3 is TGTGCCAGCAGTACAGGGTACACTGAAGCTTTCTTT. The rearrangement uses TRBV27 and TRBJ1-1, with TRBD1 as a possible D gene (6 bases). The CDR3 is made up of 12 amino acids. Per germline, CDR1 MNHEY and CDR2 SMNVEV (reference sequence). V was cut by 5 bases and J by 3 bases, with 7 bases left in between.